This paragraph reports one TCR beta chain. Other DNA sequences of this sample code for an identical CDR3. This record comes from a study of blood T cell repertoires in COVID-19. Germline CDR1 and CDR2: SGHRS and YFSETQ. V lost 4 bases, J lost 0 bases, and 8 bases lay in between. The CDR3 is 13 amino acids. Assay used: immunoSEQ multiplex PCR; TCRdb lists only in-frame clones, some missing. This sample has roughly 150,000 clones, with 80% to 90% found just once. Sequenced: peripheral blood. The receptor comes from a woman between 35 and 50 years old with acute or convalescent COVID-19. The gene calls are TRBV5-1 and TRBJ2-7; the D gene is possibly TRBD1 (5 bases). The CDR3 loop reads CASSLTASYEQYF. CDR3 nucleotides: TGCGCCAGCAGCCTGACAGCCTCCTACGAGCAGTACTTC. Variable domain in full (rest from reference TRBV5-1 and TRBJ2-7): KAGVTQTPRYLIKTRGQQVTLSCSPISGHRSVSWYQQTPGQGLQFLFEYFSETQRNKGNFPGRFSGRQFSNSRSEMNVSTLELGDSALYLCASSLTASYEQYFGPGTRLTVT.